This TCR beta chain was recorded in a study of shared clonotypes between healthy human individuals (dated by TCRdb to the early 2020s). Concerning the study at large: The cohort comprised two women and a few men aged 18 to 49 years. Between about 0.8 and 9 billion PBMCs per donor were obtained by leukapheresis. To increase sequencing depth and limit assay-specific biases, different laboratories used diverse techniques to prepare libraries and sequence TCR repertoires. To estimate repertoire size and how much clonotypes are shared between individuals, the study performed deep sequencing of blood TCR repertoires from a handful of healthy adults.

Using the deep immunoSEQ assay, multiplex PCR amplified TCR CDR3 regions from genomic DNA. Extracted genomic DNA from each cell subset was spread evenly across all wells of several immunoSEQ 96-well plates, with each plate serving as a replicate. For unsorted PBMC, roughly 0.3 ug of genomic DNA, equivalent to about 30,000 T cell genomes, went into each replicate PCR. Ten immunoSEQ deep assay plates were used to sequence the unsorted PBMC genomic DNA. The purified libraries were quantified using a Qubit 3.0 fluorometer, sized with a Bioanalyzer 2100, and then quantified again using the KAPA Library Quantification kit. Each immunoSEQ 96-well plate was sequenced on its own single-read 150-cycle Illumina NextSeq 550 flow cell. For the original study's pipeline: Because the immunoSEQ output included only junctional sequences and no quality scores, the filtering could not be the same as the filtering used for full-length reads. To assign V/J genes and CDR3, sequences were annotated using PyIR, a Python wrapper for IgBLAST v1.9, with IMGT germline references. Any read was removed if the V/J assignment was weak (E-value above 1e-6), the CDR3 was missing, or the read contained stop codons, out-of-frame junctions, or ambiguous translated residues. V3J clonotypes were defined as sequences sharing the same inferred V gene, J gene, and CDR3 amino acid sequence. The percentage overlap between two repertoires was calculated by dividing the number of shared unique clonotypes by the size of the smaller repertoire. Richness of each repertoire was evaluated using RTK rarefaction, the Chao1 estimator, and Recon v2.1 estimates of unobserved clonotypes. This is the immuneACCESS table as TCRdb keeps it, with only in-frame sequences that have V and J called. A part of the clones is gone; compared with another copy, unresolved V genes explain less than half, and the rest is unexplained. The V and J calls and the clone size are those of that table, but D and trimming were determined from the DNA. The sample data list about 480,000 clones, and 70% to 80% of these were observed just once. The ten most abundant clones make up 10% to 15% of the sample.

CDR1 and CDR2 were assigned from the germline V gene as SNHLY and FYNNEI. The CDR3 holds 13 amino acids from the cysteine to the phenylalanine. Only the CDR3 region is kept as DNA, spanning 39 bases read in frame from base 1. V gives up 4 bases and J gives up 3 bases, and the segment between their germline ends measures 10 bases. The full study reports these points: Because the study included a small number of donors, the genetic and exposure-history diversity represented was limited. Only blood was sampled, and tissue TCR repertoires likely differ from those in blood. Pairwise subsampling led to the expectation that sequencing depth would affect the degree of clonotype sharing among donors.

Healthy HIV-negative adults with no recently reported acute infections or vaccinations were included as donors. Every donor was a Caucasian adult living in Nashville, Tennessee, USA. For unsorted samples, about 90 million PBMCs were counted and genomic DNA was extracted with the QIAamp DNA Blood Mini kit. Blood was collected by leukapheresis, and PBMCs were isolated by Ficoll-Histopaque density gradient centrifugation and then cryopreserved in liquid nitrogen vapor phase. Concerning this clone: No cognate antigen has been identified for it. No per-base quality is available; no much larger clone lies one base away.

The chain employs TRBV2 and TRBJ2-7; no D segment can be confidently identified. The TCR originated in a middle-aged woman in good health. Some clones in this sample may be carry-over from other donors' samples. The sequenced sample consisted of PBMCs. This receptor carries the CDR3 CASSADFDYEQYF. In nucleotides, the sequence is TGTGCCAGCAGTGCGGATTTTGACTACGAGCAGTACTTC. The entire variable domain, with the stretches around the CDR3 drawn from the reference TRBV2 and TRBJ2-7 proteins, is EPEVTQTPSHQVTQMGQEVILRCVPISNHLYFYWYRQILGQKVEFLVSFYNNEISEKSEIFDDQFSVERPDGSNFTLKIRSTKLEDSAMYFCASSADFDYEQYFGPGTRLTVT.